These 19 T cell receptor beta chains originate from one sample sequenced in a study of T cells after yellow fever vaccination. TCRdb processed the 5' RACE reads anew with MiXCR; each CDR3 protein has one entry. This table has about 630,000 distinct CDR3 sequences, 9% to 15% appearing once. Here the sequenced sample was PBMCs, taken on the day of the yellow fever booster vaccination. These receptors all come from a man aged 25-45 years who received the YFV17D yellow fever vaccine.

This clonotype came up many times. CDR3: CASSLVAGFTDTQYF. DNA for the CDR3: TGTGCCAGCAGTTTGGTAGCGGGGTTCACAGATACGCAGTATTTT. This chain connects TRBV27 to TRBJ2-3; 8 bases are a match to TRBD2. Germline CDR1 and CDR2: MNHEY and SMNVEV (reference sequence). The V gene end was trimmed by 3 bases and the J gene end by 2 bases; junction bases not matched to a gene: 4. The CDR3 is 15 residues long.

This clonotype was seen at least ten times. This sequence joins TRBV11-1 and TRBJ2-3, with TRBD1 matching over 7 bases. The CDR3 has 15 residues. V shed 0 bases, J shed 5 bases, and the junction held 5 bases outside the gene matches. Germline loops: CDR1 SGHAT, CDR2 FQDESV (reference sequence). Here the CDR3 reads CASSLAWTGVDTQYF. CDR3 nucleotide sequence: TGTGCCAGCAGCTTAGCGTGGACAGGAGTAGATACGCAGTATTTT.

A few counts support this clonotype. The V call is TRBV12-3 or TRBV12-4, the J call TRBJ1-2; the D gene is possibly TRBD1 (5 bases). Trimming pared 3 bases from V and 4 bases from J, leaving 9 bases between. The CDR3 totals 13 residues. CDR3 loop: CASSFDSSYGYTF. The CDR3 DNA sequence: TGTGCCAGCAGTTTCGACAGTAGCTATGGCTACACCTTC.

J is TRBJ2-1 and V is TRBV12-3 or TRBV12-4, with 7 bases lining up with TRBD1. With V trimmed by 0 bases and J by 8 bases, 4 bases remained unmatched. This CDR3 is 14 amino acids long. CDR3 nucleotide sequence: TGTGCCAGCAGTTTAGCCAGACAGGGCCATGAGCAGTTCTTC. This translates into CASSLARQGHEQFF.

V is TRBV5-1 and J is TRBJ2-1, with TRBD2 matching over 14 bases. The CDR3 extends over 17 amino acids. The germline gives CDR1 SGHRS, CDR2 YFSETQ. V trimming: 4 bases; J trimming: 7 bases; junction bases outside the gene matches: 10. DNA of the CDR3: TGCGCCAGCAGCCCGGGGACTAGCGGGAGTAAACCGAATGAGCAGTTCTTC. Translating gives CASSPGTSGSKPNEQFF.

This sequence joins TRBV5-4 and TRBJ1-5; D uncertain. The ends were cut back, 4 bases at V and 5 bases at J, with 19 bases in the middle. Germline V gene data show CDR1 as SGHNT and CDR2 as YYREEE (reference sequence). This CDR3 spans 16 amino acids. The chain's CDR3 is CASSPGPQRSDQPQHF. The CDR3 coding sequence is TGTGCCAGCAGCCCTGGCCCCCAAAGGTCGGATCAGCCCCAGCATTTT.

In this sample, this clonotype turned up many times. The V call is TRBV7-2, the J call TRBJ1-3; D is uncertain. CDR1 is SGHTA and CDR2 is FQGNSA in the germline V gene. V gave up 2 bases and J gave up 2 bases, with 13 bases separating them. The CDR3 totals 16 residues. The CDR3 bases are TGTGCCAGCAGCTTATTATCCAGCCAGACTGGAAACACCATATATTTT. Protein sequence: CASSLLSSQTGNTIYF.

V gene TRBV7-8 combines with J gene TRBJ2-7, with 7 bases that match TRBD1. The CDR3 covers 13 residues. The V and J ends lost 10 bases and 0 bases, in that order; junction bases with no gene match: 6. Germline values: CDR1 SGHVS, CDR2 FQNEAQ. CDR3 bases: TGTGCCACTAGGGGGCACAGCTCCTACGAGCAGTACTTC. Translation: CATRGHSSYEQYF.

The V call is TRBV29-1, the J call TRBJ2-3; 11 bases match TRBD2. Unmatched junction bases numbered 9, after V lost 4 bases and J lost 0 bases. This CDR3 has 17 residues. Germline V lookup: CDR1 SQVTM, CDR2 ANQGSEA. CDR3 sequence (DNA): TGCAGCGTTGTTGGACTAGCGGGTAGAGCTAGCACAGATACGCAGTATTTT. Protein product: CSVVGLAGRASTDTQYF.

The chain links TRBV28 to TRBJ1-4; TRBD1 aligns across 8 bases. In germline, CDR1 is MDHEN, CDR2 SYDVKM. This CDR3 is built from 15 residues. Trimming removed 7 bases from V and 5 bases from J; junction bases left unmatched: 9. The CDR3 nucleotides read TGTGCCAGCAACCTTGGACAGGGAATAAATGAAAAACTGTTTTTT. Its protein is CASNLGQGINEKLFF. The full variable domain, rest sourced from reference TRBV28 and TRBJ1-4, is DVKVTQSSRYLVKRTGEKVFLECVQDMDHENMFWYRQDPGLGLRLIYFSYDVKMKEKGDIPEGYSVSREKKERFSLILESASTNQTSMYLCASNLGQGINEKLFFGSGTQLSVL.

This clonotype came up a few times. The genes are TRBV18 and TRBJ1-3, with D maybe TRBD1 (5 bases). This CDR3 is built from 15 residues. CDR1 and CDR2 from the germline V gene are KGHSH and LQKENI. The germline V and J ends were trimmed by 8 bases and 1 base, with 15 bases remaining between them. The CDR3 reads CASHTPGKSGNTIYF. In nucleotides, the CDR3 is TGTGCCAGCCACACGCCAGGGAAGTCTGGAAACACCATATATTTT.

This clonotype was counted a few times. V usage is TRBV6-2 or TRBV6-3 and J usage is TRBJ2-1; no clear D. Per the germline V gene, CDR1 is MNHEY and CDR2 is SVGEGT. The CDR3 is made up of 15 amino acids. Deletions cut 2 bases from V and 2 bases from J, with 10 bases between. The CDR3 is CASSYKASPYNEQFF. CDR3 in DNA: TGTGCCAGCAGTTACAAGGCGTCTCCCTACAATGAGCAGTTCTTC.

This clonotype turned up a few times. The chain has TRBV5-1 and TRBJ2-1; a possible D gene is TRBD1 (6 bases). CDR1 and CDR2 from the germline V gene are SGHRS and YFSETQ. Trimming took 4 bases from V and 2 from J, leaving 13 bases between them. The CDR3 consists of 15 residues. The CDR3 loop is CASSVGTQTYNEQFF. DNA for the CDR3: TGCGCCAGCAGCGTCGGGACACAGACCTACAATGAGCAGTTCTTC.

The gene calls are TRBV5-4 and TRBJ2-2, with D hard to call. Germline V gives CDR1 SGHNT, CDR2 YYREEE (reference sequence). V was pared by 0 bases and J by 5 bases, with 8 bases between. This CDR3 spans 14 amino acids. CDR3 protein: CASSLDWFTGELFF. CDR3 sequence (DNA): TGTGCCAGCAGCTTGGATTGGTTTACCGGGGAGCTGTTTTTT.

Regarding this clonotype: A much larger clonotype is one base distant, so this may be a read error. CDR3: CASSPTTGPRAKNVQYF. DNA for the CDR3: TGTGCCAGCAGCCCAACGACAGGGCCCCGGGCCAAAAACGTTCAGTACTTC. The J gene is TRBJ2-4, the V gene TRBV7-2, with 7 bases that match TRBD1. Germline CDR1 SGHTA, CDR2 FQGNSA. The length of the CDR3 is 17 residues. Combining the CDR3 with reference TRBV7-2 and TRBJ2-4 gives the whole variable domain GAGVSQSPSNKVTEKGKDVELRCDPISGHTALYWYRQSLGQGLEFLIYFQGNSAPDKSGLPSDRFSAERTGGSVSTLTIQRTQQEDSAVYLCASSPTTGPRAKNVQYFGAGTRLSVL.

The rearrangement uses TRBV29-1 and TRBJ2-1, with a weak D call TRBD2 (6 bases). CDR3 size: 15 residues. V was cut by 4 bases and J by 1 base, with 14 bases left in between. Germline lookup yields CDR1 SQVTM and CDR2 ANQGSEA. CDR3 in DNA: TGCAGCGTTGGAGGGCGGGATGGGTCCTACAATGAGCAGTTCTTC. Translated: CSVGGRDGSYNEQFF.

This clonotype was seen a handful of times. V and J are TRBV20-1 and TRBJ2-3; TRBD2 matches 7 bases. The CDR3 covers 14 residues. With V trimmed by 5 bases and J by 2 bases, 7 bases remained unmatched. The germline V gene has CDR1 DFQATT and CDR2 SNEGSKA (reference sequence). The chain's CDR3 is CSAPLGGTTDTQYF. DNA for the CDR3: TGCAGTGCTCCACTGGGAGGGACCACAGATACGCAGTATTTT.

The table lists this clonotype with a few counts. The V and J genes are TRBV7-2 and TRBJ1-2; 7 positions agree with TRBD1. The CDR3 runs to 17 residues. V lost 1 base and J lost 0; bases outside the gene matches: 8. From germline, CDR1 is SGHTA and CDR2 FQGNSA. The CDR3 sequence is CASSLGVRDSTNYGYTF. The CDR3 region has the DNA TGTGCCAGCAGCTTAGGGGTCCGGGACAGCACTAACTATGGCTACACCTTC.

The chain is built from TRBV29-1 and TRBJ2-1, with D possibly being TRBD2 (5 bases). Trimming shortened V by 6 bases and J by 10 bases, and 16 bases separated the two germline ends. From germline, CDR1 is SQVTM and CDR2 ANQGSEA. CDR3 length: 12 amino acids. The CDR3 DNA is TGCAGCGTCCTTCCTCGGGGAAGGGAGCAGTTCTTC. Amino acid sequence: CSVLPRGREQFF.